The entry that follows covers one TCR beta chain sequence. Its specificity is not known. Sequence at one end of the junction differs from germline and may be a read error. This CDR3 has 14 amino acids. The germline V gene has CDR1 MNHNY and CDR2 SVGAGI (reference sequence). This entry belongs to a study of OX40 agonist ivuxolimab in advanced cancers. Study-wide points: Within 6 weeks, CD4+ and CD8+ blood T cells expanded clonally at 0.1 to 3.0 mg/kg. Mean expanded clone counts were higher in CD8+ than CD4+ T cells.

The table came from immunoSEQ multiplex PCR; TCRdb's copy has only in-frame clones and leaves some out. The sample holds some 60,000 clones, under 90% seen once. The chain carries TRBV6-6 and TRBJ2-7; D may be TRBD2 (6 bases). The sequence was obtained from an adult with an advanced solid tumor such as melanoma, head and neck, liver or kidney cancer. Sequences were derived from CD4+ or CD8+ T cells sorted from blood, sampled in a trial of the OX40 agonist ivuxolimab. The CDR3 loop is CASRPAGNSHEQYF. CDR3 nucleotides: TGTGCCAGCAGGCCGGCGGGGAACTCCCACGAGCAGTACTTC.